The 13 T cell receptor beta chains below were found in one sample sequenced in a study of T cells after yellow fever vaccination. TCRdb re-analysed the 5' RACE reads in MiXCR, keeping a single row per CDR3 protein. The sample yields 500,000 to 650,000 distinct CDR3 sequences, roughly an eighth seen once. Here the sequenced sample was PBMCs, taken on the day of the yellow fever booster vaccination. The receptor source for this set is a man younger than 40 who received the YFV17D yellow fever vaccine.

This clonotype came up many times. The gene calls are TRBV12-3 or TRBV12-4 and TRBJ2-5; possibly TRBD2 for D (6 bases). With 4 bases removed from V and 9 bases from J, the gap between germline ends came to 18 bases. This CDR3 has 14 amino acids. The CDR3: CASSSLAARGAQYF. In DNA, the CDR3 is TGTGCCAGCAGTTCATTAGCGGCCCGAGGGGCCCAGTACTTC.

The chain recombines TRBV6-2 or TRBV6-3 with TRBJ2-7; no clear D. Germline V gene sequence: CDR1 MNHEY, CDR2 SVGEGT. V was cut by 7 bases and J by 2 bases, with 15 bases left in between. The length of the CDR3 is 14 residues. DNA of the CDR3: TGTGCCAGCACTACTTGGGCAGGCACCTACGAGCAGTACTTC. As protein: CASTTWAGTYEQYF.

This clonotype has more than one count but fewer than ten. The rearrangement uses TRBV27 and TRBJ2-1; TRBD1 matches 11 bases. Germline CDR1 and CDR2: MNHEY and SMNVEV (reference sequence). V lost 6 bases to trimming and J lost 6 bases; unmatched junction nucleotides: 16. The CDR3 is made up of 18 amino acids. The CDR3 loop is CASSGTGGYRERFNEQFF. As DNA, the CDR3 is TGTGCCAGCAGCGGGACAGGGGGGTACCGGGAGAGGTTCAATGAGCAGTTCTTC.

The chain joins TRBV29-1 to TRBJ2-7, with TRBD1 identical over 9 bases. CDR3 length: 12 residues. Germline V CDR1 and CDR2: SQVTM, ANQGSEA. Germline trimming cut 6 bases from V and 5 bases from J; bases unmatched to any gene: 5. The CDR3 nucleotides read TGCAGCGTCAACAGGGGGCTGGACGAGCAGTACTTC. Translation: CSVNRGLDEQYF.

This clonotype was observed a handful of times. V is TRBV4-3 and J is TRBJ2-7, with 9 bases lining up with TRBD1. In germline, CDR1 is LGHNA, CDR2 YSLEER. The trim removed 1 base at V and 8 bases at J, leaving 15 bases unmatched. CDR3 length: 17 residues. CDR3 DNA: TGCGCCAGCAGCCAAGGGGCCGCGTCCGGGACAGGGTATAAGCAGTACTTC. Protein product: CASSQGAASGTGYKQYF.

This chain links TRBV4-1 with TRBJ2-3, with 7 bases aligning to TRBD1. CDR3 length: 17 residues. Unmatched junction bases numbered 13, after V lost 2 bases and J lost 5 bases. Germline V lookup: CDR1 MGHRA, CDR2 YSYEKL. The CDR3 coding sequence is TGCGCCAGCAGCCAACTCCTGGGACAGAAAGTAAGAGATACGCAGTATTTT. It translates to CASSQLLGQKVRDTQYF.

This clonotype was counted between two and nine times. This chain links TRBV19 with TRBJ1-4; D unclear. The CDR3 is 14 residues long. The germline V and J ends were trimmed by 5 bases and 2 bases, with 9 bases remaining between them. Germline V lookup: CDR1 LNHDA, CDR2 SQIVND (reference sequence). The DNA of the CDR3 is TGTGCCAGTAGTGGAGGCCCTACTAATGAAAAACTGTTTTTT. Amino acid sequence: CASSGGPTNEKLFF.

CDR3 in amino acids: CASSLQFNSPLHF. The CDR3 DNA reads TGTGCCAGCAGTTTACAGTTTAATTCACCCCTCCACTTT. The chain has TRBV28 and TRBJ1-6; D ambiguous. The CDR3 totals 13 residues. Per germline, CDR1 MDHEN and CDR2 SYDVKM. Deletions cut 2 bases from V and 6 bases from J, with 5 bases between.

This clonotype was counted between two and nine times. The rearrangement uses TRBV30 and TRBJ2-4; D may be TRBD1 (6 bases). The CDR3 totals 13 residues. V was clipped by 4 bases and J by 7 bases, with 14 bases between them. The germline V gene has CDR1 GTSNPN and CDR2 SVGIG (reference sequence). The CDR3 DNA reads TGTGCCTGGAACGAGGTGCAGGGGAACATTCAGTACTTC. Translation gives CAWNEVQGNIQYF.

This chain connects TRBV9 to TRBJ2-3, with 10 bases identical to TRBD2. The CDR3 runs to 17 residues. Per germline, CDR1 SGDLS and CDR2 YYNGEE. V trimming: 0 bases; J trimming: 2 bases; junction bases outside the gene matches: 6. The CDR3 DNA sequence: TGTGCCAGCAGCGTAGGTAATAGCGGGAGGCCCACAGATACGCAGTATTTT. Translation: CASSVGNSGRPTDTQYF. The full variable domain, in which reference TRBV9 and TRBJ2-3 provide the parts outside the CDR3, is DSGVTQTPKHLITATGQRVTLRCSPRSGDLSVYWYQQSLDQGLQFLIQYYNGEERAKGNILERFSAQQFPDLHSELNLSSLELGDSALYFCASSVGNSGRPTDTQYFGPGTRLTVL.

This clonotype showed up just a few times. This chain uses TRBV6-2 or TRBV6-3 with TRBJ2-7, with D maybe TRBD2 (6 bases). Looked up from germline, CDR1 is MNHEY and CDR2 is SVGEGT. This CDR3 region has 14 residues. The V end lost 4 bases, the J end lost 3 bases, and 13 bases lay between the germline ends. Here the CDR3 reads CASSSRDGYYEQYF. In nucleotides, the CDR3 is TGTGCCAGCAGTTCGCGGGACGGGTACTACGAGCAGTACTTC.

The chain joins TRBV7-8 to TRBJ2-1; the D gene is possibly TRBD1 (5 bases). CDR1 and CDR2 from the germline V gene are SGHVS and FQNEAQ. V dropped 5 bases and J dropped 8 bases, with 19 bases sitting between them. The CDR3 contains 15 residues. In DNA form, the CDR3 reads TGTGCCAGCAGCGACCCGCTCAGGGTCAGGGATGAGCAGTTCTTC. Translation gives CASSDPLRVRDEQFF.

J is TRBJ2-5 and V is TRBV20-1, with D possibly being TRBD1 (5 bases). The V end was cut by 7 bases, the J end by 4 bases, with 7 bases between. This CDR3 has 10 amino acids. Germline CDR1 DFQATT, CDR2 SNEGSKA (reference sequence). The CDR3 DNA follows: TGCAGTGTCAGGGCAGAGACCCAGTACTTC. Amino acid sequence: CSVRAETQYF.